This TCR beta chain was captured by sequencing in a study of OX40 agonist ivuxolimab in advanced cancers. The wider study: Every 2 weeks, patients received ivuxolimab intravenously, dosed at 0.01 to 10 mg/kg.

This CDR3 is 14 amino acids long. V was shortened by 3 bases and J by 0 bases, with 7 bases between the two germline ends. Germline CDR1 reads MGHRA; CDR2 reads YSYEKL. Assay used: immunoSEQ multiplex PCR; TCRdb lists only in-frame clones, some missing. The sample holds tens of thousands of clones; approximately 94% are singletons and the top ten take roughly an eighth. The investigators sampled blood at baseline, at cycle 4 day 1, and at cycle 7 day 1. This sequence was found in an adult with an advanced solid tumor such as melanoma, head and neck, liver or kidney cancer. This chain joins TRBV4-1 and TRBJ2-3, with no clear D. Here the sequenced sample was CD4+ or CD8+ T cells sorted from blood, taken in a trial of the OX40 agonist ivuxolimab. The chain's CDR3 is CASSQRPSTDTQYF. The CDR3 DNA reads as TGCGCCAGCAGCCAGAGGCCAAGCACAGATACGCAGTATTTT.